The 11 T cell receptor beta chains given below trace back to one sample, sequenced in a study of identical twins. MiXCR, applied by TCRdb to the 5' RACE reads, yields one record per CDR3 protein. The sample records about 250,000 distinct CDR3 sequences, around 15% being singletons. The sequenced sample consisted of memory (CD45RO+) T cells sorted from blood. These receptors originate from a young woman in good health.

This clonotype turned up a few times. Here the CDR3 DNA reads TGTGCCACCAGGGGCCACTTCGGAGGGGAGCAGTTCTTC. As protein: CATRGHFGGEQFF. The rearrangement uses TRBV25-1 and TRBJ2-1; D possibly uses TRBD1 or TRBD2 (6 bases each). There are 13 residues in the CDR3. CDR1 and CDR2 from the germline V gene are MGHDK and SYGVNS. Trimming stripped 10 bases from V and 10 bases from J, with 20 bases between.

The chain employs TRBV7-3 and TRBJ1-2, with D possibly matching TRBD1 (6 bases). CDR3 length: 16 amino acids. Germline assignment: CDR1 SGHTA and CDR2 FQGTGA. Trimming removed 5 bases from V and 2 bases from J, with 18 bases in between. The CDR3 region has the DNA TGTGCCAGCAGCCCCGGACAGTCATCCCGGAACTATGGCTACACCTTC. It codes for CASSPGQSSRNYGYTF.

V gene TRBV5-4 combines with J gene TRBJ2-7; TRBD2 matches 10 bases. The CDR3 is made up of 14 amino acids. The trim removed 4 bases at V and 4 bases at J, leaving 5 bases unmatched. Germline V gives CDR1 SGHNT, CDR2 YYREEE (reference sequence). The CDR3 region has the DNA TGTGCCAGCAGCCACCAGCGGGAGGGGTACGAGCAGTACTTC. Encoded protein: CASSHQREGYEQYF.

This clonotype was picked up a small number of times. The chain carries TRBV18 and TRBJ2-1, with a possible D match to TRBD1 (6 bases). Trimming took 5 bases from V and 6 from J, leaving 17 bases between them. CDR3 length: 15 residues. CDR1 is KGHSH and CDR2 is LQKENI in the germline V gene. The CDR3 spells CASSETGTPFNEQFF. For the CDR3, the DNA is TGTGCCAGCTCAGAAACCGGGACACCTTTCAATGAGCAGTTCTTC.

This clonotype was seen at least ten times. The V call is TRBV7-2, the J call TRBJ2-7; no reliable D call. Per germline, CDR1 SGHTA and CDR2 FQGNSA. V was clipped by 1 base and J by 3 bases, with 7 bases between them. The CDR3 loop spans 13 amino acids. CDR3 sequence reads: CASSLGLNYEQYF. The CDR3 bases are TGTGCCAGCAGCTTAGGACTTAACTACGAGCAGTACTTC.

CDR3 region: CASSLDRIPHGYTF. The CDR3 DNA reads TGTGCCAGCAGCTTGGACAGGATCCCCCATGGCTACACCTTC. The chain joins TRBV6-1 to TRBJ1-2; 7 bases match TRBD1. The CDR3 consists of 14 residues. V gave up 6 bases and J gave up 6 bases; unmatched junction bases: 10. The germline gives CDR1 MNHNS, CDR2 SASEGT.

The CDR3 DNA reads TGTGCCAGCAGCCGAGGGGAAAGAGACACAGATACGCAGTATTTT. This codes for CASSRGERDTDTQYF. The chain couples TRBV4-2 to TRBJ2-3; D tentatively fits TRBD1 or TRBD2 (5 bases each). The CDR3 contains 15 residues. CDR1 is LGHNA, CDR2 YNFKEQ, per germline. Trimming shortened V by 4 bases and J by 2 bases, and 13 bases separated the two germline ends.

This clonotype was counted between two and nine times. The chain links TRBV7-6 to TRBJ1-5; unclear D gene. CDR3 length: 13 amino acids. Per germline, CDR1 SGHVS and CDR2 FNYEAQ. The V end was cut by 1 base, the J end by 7 bases, with 8 bases between. The CDR3, as DNA: TGTGCCAGCAGCTTAGAGATCGGACAGCCCCAGCATTTT. It translates to CASSLEIGQPQHF.

This clonotype was counted ten times or more. The chain couples TRBV5-1 to TRBJ2-3; TRBD2 might be the D (5 bases). Trimming removed 4 bases at V and 3 bases at J, with 12 bases between. The CDR3 runs to 14 residues. Germline CDR1 is SGHRS and CDR2 is YFSETQ. The CDR3 sequence is CASSLGSPTDTQYF. CDR3 DNA sequence: TGCGCCAGCAGCCTGGGGAGCCCGACAGATACGCAGTATTTT.

This clonotype has ten or more counts. The rearrangement joins TRBV5-5 to TRBJ2-5; D perhaps matches TRBD2 (6 bases). V lost 4 bases and J lost 5, with 18 bases in between. The germline V gene encodes CDR1 SGHKS and CDR2 YYEKEE (reference sequence). The CDR3 spans 15 residues. The CDR3 reads CASSKKAGISETQYF. For the CDR3, the DNA is TGTGCCAGCAGCAAAAAGGCGGGGATCTCGGAGACCCAGTACTTC.

The sample holds many counts of this clonotype. The CDR3 protein is CASSFGTGDSPLHF. CDR3 bases: TGTGCCAGCAGCTTTGGGACCGGTGATTCACCCCTCCACTTT. The gene calls are TRBV7-6 and TRBJ1-6; D possibly corresponds to TRBD1 (5 bases). Trimming removed 3 bases at V and 8 bases at J, with 11 bases between. CDR1 SGHVS and CDR2 FNYEAQ come from the germline V gene. The CDR3 runs 14 residues.